The clone carrying this TCR beta chain turned up a few times. As yet, its antigen is unknown. The sample is drawn from a study of blood T cells in healthy people across ages. The study's findings and limits: With age, beta diversity per million T cells declined roughly linearly, significantly by over 35. A strong correlation was seen between TCR beta diversity and naive T cell percentage.

With a J-beta primer mix and a sample-barcoded 5' primer, a second PCR ran roughly 7 to 11 cycles. TCRdb re-analysed the 5' RACE reads in MiXCR, keeping a single row per CDR3 protein. The sample includes about 580,000 distinct CDR3 sequences, around 50% of them seen just once. The receptor was isolated from an elderly man in good health. The sample taken for sequencing was blood.

The chain's CDR3 is CSVEYWAIGVEETQYF. The CDR3 DNA follows: TGCAGCGTTGAATATTGGGCAATAGGTGTTGAAGAGACCCAGTACTTC. The gene calls are TRBV29-1 and TRBJ2-5; D not certain. V shed 2 bases and J shed 3 bases, with 19 bases lying between them. This CDR3 comprises 16 residues. In germline, CDR1 is SQVTM, CDR2 ANQGSEA.